Listed below are T cell receptor beta chains from one sample, sequenced in a study of blood T cell repertoires in COVID-19. Here immunoSEQ multiplex PCR was the method, and the copy in TCRdb shows in-frame clones only, minus some. The sample carries about 130,000 clones, over 80% recorded once. Sequencing was done on a sample of peripheral blood. Receptors were obtained from a man aged 40-49 years with active or convalescent COVID-19. Each CDR3 is given with its conserved first and last residue. The order of the fields is V gene, CDR3 protein.

>TRBV30
CAWSNRVTNTEAFF
>TRBV4-1
CASSQARLNTEAFF
>TRBV3-1/TRBV3-2
CASSQERLAGREQYF
>TRBV25-1
CASRGLTGANTGELFF
>TRBV6-1
CASSEDRQGARGNTIYF
>TRBV11-2
CASSYLSGGPILTQYF
>TRBV9
CASSVGRDRGFTEAFF
>TRBV7-3
CASSQSGGPPDNEQFF
>TRBV14
CASSQNRGLLGYEQYF
>TRBV5-5
CASSLAWTANYGYTF
>TRBV27
CASSSTSGENTGELFF
>TRBV28
CASSPHSGGQETQYF
>TRBV11-2
CASARDRDTEAFF
>TRBV5-1
CASSLGQPDNEQFF
>TRBV19
CASSTVAGNSPLHF
>TRBV6-2/TRBV6-3
CASSQAGGANEKLFF
>TRBV5-1
CASSLLTGTGNTGELFF
>TRBV7-3
CASSASGGAFYGYTF
>TRBV4-2
CASSPQGMNTEAFF
>TRBV6-1
CASSESTGNTIYF
>TRBV14
CASSPEEWVAGGKTQYF
>TRBV30
CASGGRRANTEAFF
>TRBV6-1
CASSDWKTGGIYGYTF
>TRBV14
CASSVLTSGGSREQFF
>TRBV11-3
CASSLLQNSPLHF
>TRBV7-3
CASSHGTGGELFF
>TRBV5-1
CASSGASGQGASTEAFF
>TRBV5-1
CASSPPTGSGYTF